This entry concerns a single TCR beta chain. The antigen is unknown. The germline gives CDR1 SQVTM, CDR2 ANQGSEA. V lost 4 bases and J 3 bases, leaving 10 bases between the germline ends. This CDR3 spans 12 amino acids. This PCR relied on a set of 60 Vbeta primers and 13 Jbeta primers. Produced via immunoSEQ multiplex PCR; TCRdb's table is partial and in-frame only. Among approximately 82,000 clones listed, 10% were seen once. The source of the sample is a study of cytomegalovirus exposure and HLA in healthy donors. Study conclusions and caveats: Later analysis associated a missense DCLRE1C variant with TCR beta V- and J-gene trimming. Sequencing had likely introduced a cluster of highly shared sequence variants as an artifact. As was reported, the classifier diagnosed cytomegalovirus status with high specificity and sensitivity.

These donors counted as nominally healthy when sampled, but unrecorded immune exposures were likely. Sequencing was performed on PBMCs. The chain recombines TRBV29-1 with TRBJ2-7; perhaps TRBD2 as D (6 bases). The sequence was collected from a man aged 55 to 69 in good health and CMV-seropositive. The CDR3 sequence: CSVGREDYEQYF. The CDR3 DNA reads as TGCAGCGTTGGTAGGGAGGACTACGAGCAGTACTTC.